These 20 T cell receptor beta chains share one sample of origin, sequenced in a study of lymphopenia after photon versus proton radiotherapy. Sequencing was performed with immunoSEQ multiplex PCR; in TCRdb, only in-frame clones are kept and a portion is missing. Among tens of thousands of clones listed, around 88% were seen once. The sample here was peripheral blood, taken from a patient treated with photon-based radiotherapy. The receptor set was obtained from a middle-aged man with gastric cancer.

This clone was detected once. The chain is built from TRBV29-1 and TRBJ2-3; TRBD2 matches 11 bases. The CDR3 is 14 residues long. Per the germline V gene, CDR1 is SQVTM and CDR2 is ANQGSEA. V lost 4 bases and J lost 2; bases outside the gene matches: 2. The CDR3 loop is CSVVGLADTDTQYF. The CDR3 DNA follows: TGCAGCGTTGTGGGACTAGCGGACACAGATACGCAGTATTTT.

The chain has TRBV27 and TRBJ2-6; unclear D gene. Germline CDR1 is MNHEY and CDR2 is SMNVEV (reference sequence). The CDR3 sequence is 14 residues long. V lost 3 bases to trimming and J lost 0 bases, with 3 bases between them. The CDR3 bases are TGTGCCAGCAGTTTCCTCTCTGGGGCCAACGTCCTGACTTTC. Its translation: CASSFLSGANVLTF.

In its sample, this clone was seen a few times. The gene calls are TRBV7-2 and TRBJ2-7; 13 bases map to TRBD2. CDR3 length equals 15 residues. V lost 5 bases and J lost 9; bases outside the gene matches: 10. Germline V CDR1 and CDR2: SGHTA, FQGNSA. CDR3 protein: CASSDTGLAGIGQYF. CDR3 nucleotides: TGTGCCAGCAGCGATACGGGACTAGCGGGGATTGGGCAGTACTTC. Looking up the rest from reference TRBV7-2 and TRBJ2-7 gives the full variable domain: GAGVSQSPSNKVTEKGKDVELRCDPISGHTALYWYRQSLGQGLEFLIYFQGNSAPDKSGLPSDRFSAERTGGSVSTLTIQRTQQEDSAVYLCASSDTGLAGIGQYFGPGTRLTVT.

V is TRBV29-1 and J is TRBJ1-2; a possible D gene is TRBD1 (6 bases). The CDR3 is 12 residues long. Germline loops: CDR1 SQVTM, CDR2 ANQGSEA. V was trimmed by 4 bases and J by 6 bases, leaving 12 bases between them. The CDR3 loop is CSVVRGDDGYTF. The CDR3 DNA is TGCAGCGTTGTCAGGGGCGACGATGGCTACACCTTC.

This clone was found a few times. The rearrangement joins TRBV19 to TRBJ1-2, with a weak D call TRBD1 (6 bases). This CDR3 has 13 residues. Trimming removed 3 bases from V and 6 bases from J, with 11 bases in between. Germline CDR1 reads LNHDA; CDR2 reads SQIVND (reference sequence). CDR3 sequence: CASSILRGDGYTF. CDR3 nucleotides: TGTGCCAGTAGTATCCTCAGGGGAGATGGCTACACCTTC.

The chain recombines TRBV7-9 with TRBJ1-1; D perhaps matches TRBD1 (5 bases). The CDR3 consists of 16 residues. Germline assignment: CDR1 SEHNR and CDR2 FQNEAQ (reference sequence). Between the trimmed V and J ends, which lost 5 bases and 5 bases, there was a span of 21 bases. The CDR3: CASSPIPLGGGTEAFF. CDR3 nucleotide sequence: TGTGCCAGCAGCCCGATACCGCTTGGGGGTGGGACTGAAGCTTTCTTT.

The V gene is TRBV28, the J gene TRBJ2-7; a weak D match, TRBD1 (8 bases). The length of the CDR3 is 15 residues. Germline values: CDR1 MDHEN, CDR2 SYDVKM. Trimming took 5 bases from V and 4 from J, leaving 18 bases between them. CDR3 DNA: TGTGCCAGCAGTATCCACAGGGGGGGAGGGTACGAGCAGTACTTC. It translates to CASSIHRGGGYEQYF. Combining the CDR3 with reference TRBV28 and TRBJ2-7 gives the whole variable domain DVKVTQSSRYLVKRTGEKVFLECVQDMDHENMFWYRQDPGLGLRLIYFSYDVKMKEKGDIPEGYSVSREKKERFSLILESASTNQTSMYLCASSIHRGGGYEQYFGPGTRLTVT.

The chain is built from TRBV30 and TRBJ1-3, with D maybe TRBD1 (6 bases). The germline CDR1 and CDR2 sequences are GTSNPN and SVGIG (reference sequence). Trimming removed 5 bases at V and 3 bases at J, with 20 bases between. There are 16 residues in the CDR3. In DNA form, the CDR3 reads TGTGCCTGGTACCGAACCTCCGGGACACTTGGAAACACCATATATTTT. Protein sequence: CAWYRTSGTLGNTIYF.

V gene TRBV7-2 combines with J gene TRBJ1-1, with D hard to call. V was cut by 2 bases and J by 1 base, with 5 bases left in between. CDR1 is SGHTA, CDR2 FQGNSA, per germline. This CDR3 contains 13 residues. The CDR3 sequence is CASSLRWNTEAFF. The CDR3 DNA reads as TGTGCCAGCAGCTTACGATGGAACACTGAAGCTTTCTTT. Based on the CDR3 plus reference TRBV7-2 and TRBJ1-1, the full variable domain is GAGVSQSPSNKVTEKGKDVELRCDPISGHTALYWYRQSLGQGLEFLIYFQGNSAPDKSGLPSDRFSAERTGGSVSTLTIQRTQQEDSAVYLCASSLRWNTEAFFGQGTRLTVV.

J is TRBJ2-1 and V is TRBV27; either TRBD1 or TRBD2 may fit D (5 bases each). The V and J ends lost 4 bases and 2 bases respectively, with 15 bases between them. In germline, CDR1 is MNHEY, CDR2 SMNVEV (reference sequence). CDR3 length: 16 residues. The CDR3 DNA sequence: TGTGCCAGCAGTTCCACCGGGACCGGAGCCTACAATGAGCAGTTCTTC. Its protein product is CASSSTGTGAYNEQFF.

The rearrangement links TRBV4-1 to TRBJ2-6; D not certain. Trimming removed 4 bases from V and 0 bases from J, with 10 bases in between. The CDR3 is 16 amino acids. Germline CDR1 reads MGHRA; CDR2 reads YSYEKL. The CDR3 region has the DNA TGCGCCAGCAGCCCCATTAGAGACTCTGGGGCCAACGTCCTGACTTTC. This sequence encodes CASSPIRDSGANVLTF.

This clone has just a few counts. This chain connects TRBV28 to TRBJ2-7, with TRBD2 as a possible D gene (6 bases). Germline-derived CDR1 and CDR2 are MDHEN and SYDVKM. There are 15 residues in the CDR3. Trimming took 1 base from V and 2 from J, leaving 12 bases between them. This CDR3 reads CASSLLGGATYEQYF. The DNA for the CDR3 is TGTGCCAGCAGTTTATTGGGGGGTGCCACCTACGAGCAGTACTTC.

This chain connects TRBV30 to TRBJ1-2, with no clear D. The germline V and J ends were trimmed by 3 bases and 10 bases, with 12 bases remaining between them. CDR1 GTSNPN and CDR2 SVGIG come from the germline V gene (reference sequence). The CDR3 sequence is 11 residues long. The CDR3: CAWSSPSDYTF. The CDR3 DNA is TGTGCCTGGAGCTCCCCGTCGGACTACACCTTC.

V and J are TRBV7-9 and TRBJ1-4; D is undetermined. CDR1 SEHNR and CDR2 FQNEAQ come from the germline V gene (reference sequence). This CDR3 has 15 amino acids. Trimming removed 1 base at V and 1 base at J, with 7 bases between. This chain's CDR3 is CASSLGAGTNEKLFF. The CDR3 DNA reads TGTGCCAGCAGCTTAGGGGCGGGAACTAATGAAAAACTGTTTTTT.

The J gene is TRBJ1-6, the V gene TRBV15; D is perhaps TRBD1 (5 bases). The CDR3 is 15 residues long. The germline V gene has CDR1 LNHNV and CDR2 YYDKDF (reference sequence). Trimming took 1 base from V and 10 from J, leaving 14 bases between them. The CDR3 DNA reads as TGTGCCACCAGCAGAGGACAGTCACAAAACTCACCCCTCCACTTT. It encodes CATSRGQSQNSPLHF.

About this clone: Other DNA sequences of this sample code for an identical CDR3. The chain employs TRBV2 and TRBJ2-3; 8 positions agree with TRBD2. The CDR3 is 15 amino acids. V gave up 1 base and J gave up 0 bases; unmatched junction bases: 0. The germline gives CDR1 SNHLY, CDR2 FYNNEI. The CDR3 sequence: CASSEGTSSTDTQYF. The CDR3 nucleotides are TGTGCCAGCAGTGAAGGGACTAGCAGCACAGATACGCAGTATTTT. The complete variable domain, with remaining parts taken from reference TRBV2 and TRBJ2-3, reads EPEVTQTPSHQVTQMGQEVILRCVPISNHLYFYWYRQILGQKVEFLVSFYNNEISEKSEIFDDQFSVERPDGSNFTLKIRSTKLEDSAMYFCASSEGTSSTDTQYFGPGTRLTVL.

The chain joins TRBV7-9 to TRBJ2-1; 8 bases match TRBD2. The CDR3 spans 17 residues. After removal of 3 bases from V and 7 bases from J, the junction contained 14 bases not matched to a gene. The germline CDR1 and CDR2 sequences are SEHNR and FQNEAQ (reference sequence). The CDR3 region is CASSFLGSSGSGNEQFF. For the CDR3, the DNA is TGTGCCAGCAGCTTTTTAGGTTCCAGCGGGAGTGGTAATGAGCAGTTCTTC.

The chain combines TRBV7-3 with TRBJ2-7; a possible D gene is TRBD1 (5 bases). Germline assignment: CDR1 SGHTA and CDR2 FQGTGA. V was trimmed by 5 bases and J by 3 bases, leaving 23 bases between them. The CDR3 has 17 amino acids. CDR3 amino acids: CASSPSASDTADYEQYF. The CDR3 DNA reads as TGTGCCAGCAGCCCATCAGCTTCGGACACAGCAGACTACGAGCAGTACTTC.

The CDR3 loop reads CASTEPGYGYTF. CDR3 DNA sequence: TGTGCCAGCACAGAACCTGGGTATGGCTACACCTTC. The gene calls are TRBV9 and TRBJ1-2; unclear D gene. The V end lost 6 bases, the J end lost 5 bases, and 11 bases lay between the germline ends. The CDR3 loop spans 12 amino acids. Germline lookup yields CDR1 SGDLS and CDR2 YYNGEE.

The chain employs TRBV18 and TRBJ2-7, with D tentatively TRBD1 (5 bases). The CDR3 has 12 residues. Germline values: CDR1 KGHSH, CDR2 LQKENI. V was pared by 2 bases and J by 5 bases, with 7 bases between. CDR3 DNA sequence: TGTGCCAGCTCACCAGCCAGGGACGAGCAGTACTTC. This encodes CASSPARDEQYF.